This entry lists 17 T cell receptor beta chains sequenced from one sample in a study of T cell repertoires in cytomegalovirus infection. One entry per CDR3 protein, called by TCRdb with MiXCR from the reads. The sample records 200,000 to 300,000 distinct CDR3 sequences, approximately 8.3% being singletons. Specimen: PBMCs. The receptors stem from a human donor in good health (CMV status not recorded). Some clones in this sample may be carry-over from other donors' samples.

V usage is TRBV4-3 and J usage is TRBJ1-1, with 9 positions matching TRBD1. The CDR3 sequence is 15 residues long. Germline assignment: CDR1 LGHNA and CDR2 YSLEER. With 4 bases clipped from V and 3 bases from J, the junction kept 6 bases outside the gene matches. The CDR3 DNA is TGCGCCAGCAGCCCAGGACAGGGGTTGGACACTGAAGCTTTCTTT. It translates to CASSPGQGLDTEAFF.

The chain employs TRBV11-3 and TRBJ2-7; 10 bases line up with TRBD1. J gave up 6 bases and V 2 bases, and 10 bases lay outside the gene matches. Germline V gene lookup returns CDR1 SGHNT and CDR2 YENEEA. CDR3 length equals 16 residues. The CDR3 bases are TGTGCCAGCAGCTTAAATCCGGGACAGGGGCAACGCGAGCAGTACTTC. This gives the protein CASSLNPGQGQREQYF. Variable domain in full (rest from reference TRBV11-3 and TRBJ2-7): EAGVVQSPRYKIIEKKQPVAFWCNPISGHNTLYWYLQNLGQGPELLIRYENEEAVDDSQLPKDRFSAERLKGVDSTLKIQPAELGDSAVYLCASSLNPGQGQREQYFGPGTRLTVT.

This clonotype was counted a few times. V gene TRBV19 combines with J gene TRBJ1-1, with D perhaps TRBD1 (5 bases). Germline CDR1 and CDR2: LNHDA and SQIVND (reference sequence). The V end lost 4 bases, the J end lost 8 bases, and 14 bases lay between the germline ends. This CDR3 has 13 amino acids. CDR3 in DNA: TGTGCCAGTAGTACGGGACCTTATAAAGAAGCTTTCTTT. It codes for CASSTGPYKEAFF.

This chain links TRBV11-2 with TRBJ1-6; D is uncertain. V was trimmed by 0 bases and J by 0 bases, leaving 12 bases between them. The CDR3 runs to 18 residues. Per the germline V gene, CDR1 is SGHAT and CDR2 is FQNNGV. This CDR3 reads CASSLDTMGSSYNSPLHF. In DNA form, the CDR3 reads TGTGCCAGCAGCTTAGATACGATGGGGAGCTCCTATAATTCACCCCTCCACTTT.

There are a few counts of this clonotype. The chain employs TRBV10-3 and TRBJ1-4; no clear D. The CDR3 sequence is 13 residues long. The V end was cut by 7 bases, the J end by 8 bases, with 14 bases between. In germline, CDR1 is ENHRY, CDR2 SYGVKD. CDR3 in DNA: TGTGCCATCATGAGAGGGTTGGGAGAAAAACTGTTTTTT. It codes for CAIMRGLGEKLFF.

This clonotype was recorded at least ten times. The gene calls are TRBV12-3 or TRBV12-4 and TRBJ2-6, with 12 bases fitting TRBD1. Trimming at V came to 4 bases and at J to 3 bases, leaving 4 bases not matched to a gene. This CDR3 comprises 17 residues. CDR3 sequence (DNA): TGTGCCAGCAGTTACGGGACAGGGGGCTTTGGGGCCAACGTCCTGACTTTC. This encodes CASSYGTGGFGANVLTF.

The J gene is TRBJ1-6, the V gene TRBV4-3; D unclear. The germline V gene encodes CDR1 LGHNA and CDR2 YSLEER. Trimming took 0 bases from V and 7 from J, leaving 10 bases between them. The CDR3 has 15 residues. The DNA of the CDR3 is TGCGCCAGCAGCCAAGACTCCCCCCAGAATTCACCCCTCCACTTT. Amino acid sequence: CASSQDSPQNSPLHF.

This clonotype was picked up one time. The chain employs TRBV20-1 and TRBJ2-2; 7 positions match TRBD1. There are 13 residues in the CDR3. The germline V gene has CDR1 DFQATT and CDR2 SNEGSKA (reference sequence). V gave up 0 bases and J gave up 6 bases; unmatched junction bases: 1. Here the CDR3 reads CSARDTGAGELFF. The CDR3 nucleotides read TGCAGTGCTAGAGATACAGGGGCCGGGGAGCTGTTTTTT.

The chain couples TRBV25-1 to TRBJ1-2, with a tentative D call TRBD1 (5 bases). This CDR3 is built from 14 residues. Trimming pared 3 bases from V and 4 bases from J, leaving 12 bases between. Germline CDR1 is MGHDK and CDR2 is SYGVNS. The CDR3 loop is CASSEVGEAYGYTF. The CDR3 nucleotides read TGTGCCAGCAGTGAGGTGGGGGAAGCCTATGGCTACACCTTC.

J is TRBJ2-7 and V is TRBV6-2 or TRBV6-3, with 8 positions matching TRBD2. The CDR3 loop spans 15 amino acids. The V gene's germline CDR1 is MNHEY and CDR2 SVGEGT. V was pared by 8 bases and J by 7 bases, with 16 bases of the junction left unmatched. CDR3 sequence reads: CASAWREAHGREQYF. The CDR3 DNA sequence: TGTGCCAGCGCATGGCGGGAGGCGCACGGGAGAGAGCAGTACTTC.

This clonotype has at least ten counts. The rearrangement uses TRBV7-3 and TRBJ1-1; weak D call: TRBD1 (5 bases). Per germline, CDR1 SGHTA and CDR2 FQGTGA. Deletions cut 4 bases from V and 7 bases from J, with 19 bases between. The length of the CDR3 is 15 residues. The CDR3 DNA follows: TGTGCCAGCAGCTCCAAGACAACCCTAGACAGTGAAGCTTTCTTT. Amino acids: CASSSKTTLDSEAFF.

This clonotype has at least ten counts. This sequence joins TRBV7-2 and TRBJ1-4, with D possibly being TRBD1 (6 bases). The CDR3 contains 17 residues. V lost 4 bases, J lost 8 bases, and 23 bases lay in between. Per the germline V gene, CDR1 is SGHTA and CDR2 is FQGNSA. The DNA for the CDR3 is TGTGCCAGCAGCTCCCGGGGTACAGCGGGGGCTTACGAAAAACTGTTTTTT. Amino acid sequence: CASSSRGTAGAYEKLFF.

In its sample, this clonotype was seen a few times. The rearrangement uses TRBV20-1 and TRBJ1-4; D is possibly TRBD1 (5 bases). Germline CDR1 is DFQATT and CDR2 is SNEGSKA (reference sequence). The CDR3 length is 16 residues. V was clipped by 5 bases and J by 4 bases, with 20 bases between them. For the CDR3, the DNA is TGCAGTGCTCCAGAGGTGACGGGACGCCTTAATGAAAAACTGTTTTTT. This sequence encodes CSAPEVTGRLNEKLFF.

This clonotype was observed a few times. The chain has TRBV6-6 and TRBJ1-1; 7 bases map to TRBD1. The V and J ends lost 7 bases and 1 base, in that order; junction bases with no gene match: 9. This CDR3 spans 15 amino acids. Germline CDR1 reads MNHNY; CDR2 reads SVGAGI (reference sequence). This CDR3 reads CASTNDRVGNTEAFF. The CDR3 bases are TGTGCCAGCACCAATGACAGGGTCGGGAACACTGAAGCTTTCTTT.

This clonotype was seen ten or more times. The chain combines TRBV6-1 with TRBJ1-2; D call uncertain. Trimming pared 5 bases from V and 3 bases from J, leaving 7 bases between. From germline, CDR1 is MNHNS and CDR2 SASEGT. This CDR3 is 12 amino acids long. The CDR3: CASSYQHYGYTF. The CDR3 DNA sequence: TGTGCCAGCAGTTATCAGCACTATGGCTACACCTTC.

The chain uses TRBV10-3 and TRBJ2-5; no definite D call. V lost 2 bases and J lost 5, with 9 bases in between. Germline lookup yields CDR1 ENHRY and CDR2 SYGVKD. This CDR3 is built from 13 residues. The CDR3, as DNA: TGTGCCATCAGTGAGGACCTGGGGGAGACCCAGTACTTC. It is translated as CAISEDLGETQYF.

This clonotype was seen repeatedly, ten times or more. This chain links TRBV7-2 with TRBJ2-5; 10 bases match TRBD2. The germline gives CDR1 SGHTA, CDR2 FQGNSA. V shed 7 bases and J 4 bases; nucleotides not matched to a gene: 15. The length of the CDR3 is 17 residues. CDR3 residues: CASTEAGGLVSGETQYF. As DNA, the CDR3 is TGTGCCAGCACTGAAGCGGGAGGGTTGGTTTCCGGAGAGACCCAGTACTTC.